The rows below give T cell receptor beta chains drawn from one sample of a study of T cells in Graves' hyperthyroidism and ophthalmopathy. Via MiXCR, TCRdb re-called the multiplex PCR reads, giving one row per CDR3 protein. The sample has about 840,000 distinct CDR3 sequences, 38% seen once; the top ten hold 8.9%. Source material: blood. All receptors come from a man aged 18-30 years with Graves' hyperthyroidism. CDR3s include the opening cysteine and the closing phenylalanine or tryptophan. D genes are given only for firm matches. Part of the rows lack a size; the others show once, few, many or a class for expanded clones.

d_call clone_size j_call v_call cdr3_nt cdr3_aa
. many TRBJ2-7 TRBV19 TGTGCCAGTAGTACCGACCCCGAGGGGGAGCAGTACTTC CASSTDPEGEQYF
. . TRBJ2-7 TRBV2 TGTGCCAGCAGTGAAGTACAGCAAGGGCCCGAATTTTCCTACGAGCAGTACTTC CASSEVQQGPEFSYEQYF
. few TRBJ1-6 TRBV20-1 TGCAGTGCTAGAGAAGCAGAGGCTGCGGGAAATTCACCCCTCCACTTT CSAREAEAAGNSPLHF
. many TRBJ1-1 TRBV5-1 TGCGCCAGCAGCGCGAGGGTGCCGAACACTGAAGCTTTCTTT CASSARVPNTEAFF
. . TRBJ2-7 TRBV5-4 TGTGCCAGCAGCTTCGGACATAGCGAGCAGTACTTC CASSFGHSEQYF
. . TRBJ1-5 TRBV15 TGTGCCACCAGCAGCTTAGGGGATAATCATCAGCCCCAGCATTTT CATSSLGDNHQPQHF
TRBD2 . TRBJ2-7 TRBV12-3/TRBV12-4 TGTGCCAGCAGTTTCGTCCTTAGCGGGAGGGGCTACGAGCAGTACTTC CASSFVLSGRGYEQYF
TRBD1 . TRBJ1-2 TRBV6-5 TGTGCCAGCAGGACGGGACAGGCGGGTTCTGGCTACACCTTC CASRTGQAGSGYTF
. few TRBJ1-3 TRBV5-1 TGCGCCAGTCAGGTCAGCTCTGGAAACACCATATATTTT CASQVSSGNTIYF
TRBD2 . TRBJ2-7 TRBV5-1 TGCGCCAGCAGCGGGGGGACTAGCGGTTCAGACGAGCAGTACTTC CASSGGTSGSDEQYF
. few TRBJ2-7 TRBV20-1 TGCAGTGCTAGAGAGGTCGGGGTTTTCTACGAGCAGTACTTC CSAREVGVFYEQYF
. many TRBJ2-7 TRBV12-3/TRBV12-4 TGTGCCAGCAGGCCATCAGAGGGCGAGCAGTACTTC CASRPSEGEQYF
. many TRBJ1-6 TRBV12-3/TRBV12-4 TGCGCCAGCAGCTTGGGGGATAGGAATTCACCCCTCCACTTT CASSLGDRNSPLHF
. . TRBJ1-2 TRBV12-3/TRBV12-4 TGTGCCAGCAGTTTTAACAGCCTCTATGGCTACACCTTC CASSFNSLYGYTF
. . TRBJ2-3 TRBV19 TGTGCCAGTAGATCAAGGGCCAAGGGAGATACGCAGTATTTT CASRSRAKGDTQYF
. . TRBJ1-1 TRBV19 TGTGCCTGGGGGATGAGCACTGAAGCTTTCTTT CAWGMSTEAFF
. many TRBJ1-1 TRBV20-1 TGCAGTGCCGTGGACATCAAGGCTTTCTTT CSAVDIKAFF
. . TRBJ2-7 TRBV4-1 TGCGCCCGAATGCATATGAAAGTCGACGAGCAGTACTTC CARMHMKVDEQYF
. many TRBJ2-2 TRBV24-1 TGTGCCACCAGTGACGGTCGGGGAGTGTTCGGGGCCGACACCGGGGAGCTGTTTTTT CATSDGRGVFGADTGELFF
. many TRBJ1-1 TRBV20-1 TGCAGTGCGGGGCGAGGAGGGGGTGAAGCTTTCTTT CSAGRGGGEAFF
TRBD1 . TRBJ2-7 TRBV5-1 TGCGCCAGCAAAGCAGGGGGTGGGTACGAGCAGTACTTC CASKAGGGYEQYF
TRBD1 . TRBJ2-7 TRBV5-1 TGCGCCAGCAGCTTGGAATACAGGGGCTACGAGCAGTACTTC CASSLEYRGYEQYF